The clone carrying this T cell receptor beta chain was seen at least ten times. Its cognate antigen is unknown. Germline CDR1 is MNHNS and CDR2 is SASEGT. V was clipped by 5 bases and J by 8 bases; unmatched bases: 11. The CDR3 extends over 14 amino acids. These data are taken from a study of T cells in Graves' hyperthyroidism and ophthalmopathy. Study as a whole: Peripheral blood was collected at initial diagnosis, before any treatment. Study-level points and caveats: Before onset, ophthalmopathy was predicted by the model a median around 6 months earlier. By a 13 V-J model, ophthalmopathy was set apart from stable hyperthyroidism.

TCR beta CDR3 regions were amplified from RNA. Using the HTBI primer set, a first-round RT-PCR was run on the TCR CDR3. TCRdb re-called the multiplex PCR reads with MiXCR, one entry per CDR3 protein. The data contain some 550,000 distinct CDR3 sequences, under 25% of them singletons. Among the patients, aged 18 to 65, hyperthyroidism was newly diagnosed and had lasted under 2 months. This receptor was taken from a man between 18 and 35 years old with Graves' hyperthyroidism. This chain links TRBV6-1 with TRBJ1-1, with 7 bases aligning to TRBD1. Specimen: blood. The CDR3 nucleotides are TGTGCCAGCAGTCCGACAGGGCCCTTTAGGGAAGCTTTCTTT. Translation: CASSPTGPFREAFF.